Following are 17 T cell receptor beta chains from one sample sequenced in a study of blood T cell repertoires in COVID-19. The assay was immunoSEQ multiplex PCR, and TCRdb's table has in-frame clones only and misses some. The table includes tens of thousands of clones, about four fifths detected once. Specimen: peripheral blood. The receptors derive from a human donor in a cohort sampled during active COVID-19.

The V call is TRBV19, the J call TRBJ1-1; no firm D call. With 5 bases removed from V and 4 bases from J, the gap between germline ends came to 14 bases. Germline V gene lookup returns CDR1 LNHDA and CDR2 SQIVND (reference sequence). CDR3 length: 14 amino acids. The DNA of the CDR3 is TGTGCCAGTAGTTTCACAGCCGAAGGCACTGAAGCTTTCTTT. It specifies CASSFTAEGTEAFF.

V gene TRBV6-2 or TRBV6-3 combines with J gene TRBJ2-6, with a possible D match to TRBD1 (5 bases). V was trimmed by 0 bases and J by 0 bases, leaving 9 bases between them. CDR1 and CDR2 (germline): MNHEY, SVGEGT. The CDR3 has 17 residues. The CDR3 region has the DNA TGTGCCAGCAGTTACTCGACGGACATCTCTGGGGCCAACGTCCTGACTTTC. It yields the protein CASSYSTDISGANVLTF.

The gene calls are TRBV28 and TRBJ1-4; a possible D gene is TRBD1 (5 bases). V lost 11 bases to trimming and J lost 5 bases, with 15 bases between them. CDR1 MDHEN and CDR2 SYDVKM come from the germline V gene. This CDR3 spans 13 amino acids. As DNA, the CDR3 is TGTGCCTCCAGGGCCAGCCTAAATGAAAAACTGTTTTTT. It encodes CASRASLNEKLFF.

J is TRBJ2-5 and V is TRBV27; D gene ambiguous. Germline-derived CDR1 and CDR2 are MNHEY and SMNVEV (reference sequence). The V gene lost 2 bases and the J gene lost 5 bases, with 15 bases spanning the gap. The CDR3 has 15 residues. CDR3 protein: CASSLVKPPLETQYF. The CDR3 DNA reads TGTGCCAGCAGTTTAGTCAAACCGCCACTGGAGACCCAGTACTTC.

This clone was observed once. The chain couples TRBV15 to TRBJ2-7; 7 bases are shared with TRBD1. There are 15 residues in the CDR3. V shed 2 bases, J shed 1 base, and the junction held 5 bases outside the gene matches. In germline, CDR1 is LNHNV, CDR2 YYDKDF (reference sequence). The CDR3 is CATSRWRTGSYEQYF. CDR3 in DNA: TGTGCCACCAGCAGATGGAGGACAGGATCCTACGAGCAGTACTTC.

This chain connects TRBV4-3 to TRBJ2-3; TRBD1 aligns across 12 bases. Trimming removed 0 bases from V and 6 bases from J; junction bases left unmatched: 10. This CDR3 has 18 residues. From germline, CDR1 is LGHNA and CDR2 YSLEER. The CDR3 sequence: CASSQDRDRGPPGDTQYF. For the CDR3, the DNA is TGCGCCAGCAGCCAAGATCGGGACAGGGGGCCTCCGGGGGATACGCAGTATTTT.

The rearrangement uses TRBV18 and TRBJ2-2, with D hard to call. CDR3 length equals 12 residues. The ends were cut back, 2 bases at V and 7 bases at J, with 5 bases in the middle. The germline gives CDR1 KGHSH, CDR2 LQKENI. The CDR3 loop reads CASSPADGELFF. The CDR3 bases are TGTGCCAGCTCACCAGCGGACGGGGAGCTGTTTTTT.

This chain uses TRBV6-5 with TRBJ1-2; D may be TRBD1 (6 bases). Germline loops: CDR1 MNHEY, CDR2 SVGAGI. Between the trimmed V and J ends, which lost 6 bases and 8 bases, there was a span of 19 bases. This CDR3 comprises 14 residues. CDR3 bases: TGTGCCAGCAGCTATACAGGGACGTTGGAAGGCTACACCTTC. Translating it yields CASSYTGTLEGYTF.

V and J are TRBV18 and TRBJ2-7; 9 bases are shared with TRBD1. The trim removed 3 bases at V and 5 bases at J, leaving 5 bases unmatched. The germline V gene encodes CDR1 KGHSH and CDR2 LQKENI. CDR3 length: 14 residues. In DNA form, the CDR3 reads TGTGCCAGCTCACCTCGGACAGGGGTCGACGAGCAGTACTTC. This codes for CASSPRTGVDEQYF.

This sequence joins TRBV11-3 and TRBJ2-3; 8 nucleotides align to TRBD2. J gave up 2 bases and V 5 bases, and 6 bases lay outside the gene matches. From germline, CDR1 is SGHNT and CDR2 YENEEA. This CDR3 has 15 residues. The CDR3 protein is CASSLNGLATDTQYF. The CDR3 DNA is TGTGCCAGCAGCCTAAATGGACTAGCCACAGATACGCAGTATTTT. Full variable domain (remainder filled in from reference TRBV11-3 and TRBJ2-3): EAGVVQSPRYKIIEKKQPVAFWCNPISGHNTLYWYLQNLGQGPELLIRYENEEAVDDSQLPKDRFSAERLKGVDSTLKIQPAELGDSAVYLCASSLNGLATDTQYFGPGTRLTVL.

This chain joins TRBV6-5 and TRBJ1-2; 8 positions agree with TRBD1. CDR1 and CDR2 from the germline V gene are MNHEY and SVGAGI. V dropped 5 bases and J dropped 4; count of bases not matched to a gene: 6. This CDR3 has 14 residues. CDR3 DNA sequence: TGTGCCAGCAGTACACCCGGGACAGGCTATGGCTACACCTTC. This gives the protein CASSTPGTGYGYTF.

The chain joins TRBV6-5 to TRBJ2-2, with TRBD1 identical over 7 bases. There are 15 residues in the CDR3. Per the germline V gene, CDR1 is MNHEY and CDR2 is SVGAGI. V shed 6 bases, J shed 0 bases, and the junction held 4 bases outside the gene matches. DNA for the CDR3: TGTGCCAGCAGGGCCGGGACAGCGAACACCGGGGAGCTGTTTTTT. Protein sequence: CASRAGTANTGELFF.

The chain has TRBV19 and TRBJ2-7, with 7 bases that match TRBD1. J was trimmed by 0 bases and V by 5 bases; bases with no gene match: 4. Germline V gene data show CDR1 as LNHDA and CDR2 as SQIVND (reference sequence). This CDR3 has 14 amino acids. The CDR3: CASSPGTVSYEQYF. CDR3 sequence (DNA): TGTGCCAGTAGTCCCGGGACAGTCTCCTACGAGCAGTACTTC. The variable domain in full, completed from reference TRBV19 and TRBJ2-7, reads DGGITQSPKYLFRKEGQNVTLSCEQNLNHDAMYWYRQDPGQGLRLIYYSQIVNDFQKGDIAEGYSVSREKKESFPLTVTSAQKNPTAFYLCASSPGTVSYEQYFGPGTRLTVT.

This clone has only one observation. The CDR3 nucleotides are TGTGCCAGCAGCTTGGGGCGGATGAACACTGAAGCTTTCTTT. Amino acid sequence: CASSLGRMNTEAFF. V is TRBV2 and J is TRBJ1-1; possible D gene TRBD1, 5 bases. The germline CDR1 and CDR2 sequences are SNHLY and FYNNEI. The V gene lost 6 bases and the J gene lost 0 bases, with 11 bases spanning the gap. The CDR3 is 14 amino acids.

This chain uses TRBV11-2 with TRBJ2-2, with a possible D match to TRBD2 (5 bases). The CDR3 loop spans 14 amino acids. Germline values: CDR1 SGHAT, CDR2 FQNNGV. Trimming cost V 3 bases and J 4 bases, with 9 bases left between them. CDR3 region: CASSLTTSTGELFF. CDR3 bases: TGTGCCAGCAGCTTGACTACTTCCACCGGGGAGCTGTTTTTT.

The chain joins TRBV3-1 (or the pseudogene TRBV3-2) to TRBJ1-6; 10 nucleotides match TRBD1. Germline V gives CDR1 LGHDT, CDR2 YNNKEL (reference sequence). The V and J ends lost 2 bases and 7 bases, in that order; junction bases with no gene match: 2. The CDR3 has 15 residues. The DNA of the CDR3 is TGTGCCAGCAGCCAAACGGGACAGGGGAATTCACCCCTCCACTTT. It translates to CASSQTGQGNSPLHF.

J is TRBJ2-7 and V is TRBV6-2 or TRBV6-3; D is possibly TRBD2 (5 bases). Germline assignment: CDR1 MNHEY and CDR2 SVGEGT. V lost 6 bases, J lost 4 bases, and 13 bases lay in between. The CDR3 spans 13 residues. The DNA of the CDR3 is TGTGCCAGCAGCAAATTCCCGGGGTACGAGCAGTACTTC. Residues: CASSKFPGYEQYF.